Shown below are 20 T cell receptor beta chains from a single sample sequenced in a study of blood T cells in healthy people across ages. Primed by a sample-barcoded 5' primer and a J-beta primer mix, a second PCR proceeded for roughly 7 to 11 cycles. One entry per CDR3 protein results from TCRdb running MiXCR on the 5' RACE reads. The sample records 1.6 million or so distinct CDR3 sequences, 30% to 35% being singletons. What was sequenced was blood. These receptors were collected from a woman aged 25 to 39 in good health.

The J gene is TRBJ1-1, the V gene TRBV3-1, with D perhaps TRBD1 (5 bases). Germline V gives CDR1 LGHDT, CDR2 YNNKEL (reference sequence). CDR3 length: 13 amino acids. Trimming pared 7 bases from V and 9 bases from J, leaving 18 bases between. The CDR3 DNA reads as TGTGCCAGCACCAAGGGGTCGGGGCAGAAAGCTTTCTTT. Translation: CASTKGSGQKAFF.

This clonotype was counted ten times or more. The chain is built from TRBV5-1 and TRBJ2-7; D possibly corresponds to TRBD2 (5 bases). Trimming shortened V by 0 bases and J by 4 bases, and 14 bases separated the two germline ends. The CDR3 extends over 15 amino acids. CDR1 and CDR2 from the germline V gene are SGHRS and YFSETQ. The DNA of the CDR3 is TGCGCCAGCAGCTTGGGTGGAGGAATAGCATACGAGCAGTACTTC. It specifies CASSLGGGIAYEQYF.

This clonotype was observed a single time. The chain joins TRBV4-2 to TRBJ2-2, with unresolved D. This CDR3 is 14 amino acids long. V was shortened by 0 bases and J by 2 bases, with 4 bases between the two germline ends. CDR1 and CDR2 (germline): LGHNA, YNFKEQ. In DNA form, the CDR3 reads TGTGCCAGCAGCCAAGATCTTAACACCGGGGAGCTGTTTTTT. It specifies CASSQDLNTGELFF.

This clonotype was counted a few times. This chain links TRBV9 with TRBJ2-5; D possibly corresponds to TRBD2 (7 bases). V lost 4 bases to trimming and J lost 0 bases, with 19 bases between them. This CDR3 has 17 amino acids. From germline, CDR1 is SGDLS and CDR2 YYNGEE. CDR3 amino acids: CASSPRGAGAYQETQYF. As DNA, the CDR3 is TGTGCCAGCAGCCCCCGGGGCGCGGGGGCTTACCAAGAGACCCAGTACTTC. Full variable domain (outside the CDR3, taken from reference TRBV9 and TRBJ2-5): DSGVTQTPKHLITATGQRVTLRCSPRSGDLSVYWYQQSLDQGLQFLIQYYNGEERAKGNILERFSAQQFPDLHSELNLSSLELGDSALYFCASSPRGAGAYQETQYFGPGTRLLVL.

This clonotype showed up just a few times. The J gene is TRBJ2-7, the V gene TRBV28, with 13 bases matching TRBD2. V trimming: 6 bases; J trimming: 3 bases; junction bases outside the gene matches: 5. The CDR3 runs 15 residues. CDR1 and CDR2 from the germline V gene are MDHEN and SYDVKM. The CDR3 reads CASREGLAGSYEQYF. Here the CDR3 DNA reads TGTGCCAGCAGGGAGGGACTAGCGGGAAGCTACGAGCAGTACTTC.

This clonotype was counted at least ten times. The CDR3 DNA sequence: TGCAGTGCTAGACGGGGGGCTGGGACCCAGTACTTC. It translates to CSARRGAGTQYF. V usage is TRBV20-1 and J usage is TRBJ2-5, with D possibly matching TRBD2 (7 bases). The V gene lost 2 bases and the J gene lost 7 bases, with 11 bases spanning the gap. The germline gives CDR1 DFQATT, CDR2 SNEGSKA (reference sequence). The CDR3 has 12 amino acids.

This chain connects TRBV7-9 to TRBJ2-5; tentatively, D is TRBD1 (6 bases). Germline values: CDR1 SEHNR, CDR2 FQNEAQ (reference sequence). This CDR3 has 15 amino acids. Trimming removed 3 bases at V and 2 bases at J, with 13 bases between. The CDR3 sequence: CASSFQQGKQETQYF. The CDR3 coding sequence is TGTGCCAGCAGCTTCCAACAGGGCAAGCAAGAGACCCAGTACTTC.

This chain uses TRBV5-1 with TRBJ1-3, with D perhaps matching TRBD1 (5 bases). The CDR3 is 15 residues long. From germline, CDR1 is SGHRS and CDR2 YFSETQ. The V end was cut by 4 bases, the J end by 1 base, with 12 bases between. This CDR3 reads CASSPHGASGNTIYF. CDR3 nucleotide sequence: TGCGCCAGCAGCCCGCACGGGGCGTCTGGAAACACCATATATTTT.

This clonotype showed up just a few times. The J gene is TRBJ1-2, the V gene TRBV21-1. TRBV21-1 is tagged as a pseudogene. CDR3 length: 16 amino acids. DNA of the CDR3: TGTGCCAGCAGCAAATTGAGCAGGACCCAGTTATATGGCTACACCTTC. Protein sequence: CASSKLSRTQLYGYTF.

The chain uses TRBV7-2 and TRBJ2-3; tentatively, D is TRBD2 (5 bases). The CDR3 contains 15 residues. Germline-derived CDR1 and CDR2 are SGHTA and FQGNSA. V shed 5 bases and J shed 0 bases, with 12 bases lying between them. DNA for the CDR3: TGTGCCAGCAGCCCCTTACTAGGAAGCACAGATACGCAGTATTTT. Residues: CASSPLLGSTDTQYF.

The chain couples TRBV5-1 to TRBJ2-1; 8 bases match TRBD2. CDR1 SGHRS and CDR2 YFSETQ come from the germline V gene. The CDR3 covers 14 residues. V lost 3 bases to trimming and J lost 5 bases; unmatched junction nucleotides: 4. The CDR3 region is CASSWVSGDNEQFF. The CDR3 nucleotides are TGCGCCAGCAGCTGGGTTAGCGGGGACAATGAGCAGTTCTTC.

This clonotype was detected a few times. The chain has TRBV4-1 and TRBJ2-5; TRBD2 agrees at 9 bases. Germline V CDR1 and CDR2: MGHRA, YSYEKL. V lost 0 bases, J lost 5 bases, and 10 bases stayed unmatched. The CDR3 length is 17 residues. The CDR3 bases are TGCGCCAGCAGCCAAGATCGAAGCGGGGGGCTGGATGAGACCCAGTACTTC. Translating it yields CASSQDRSGGLDETQYF.

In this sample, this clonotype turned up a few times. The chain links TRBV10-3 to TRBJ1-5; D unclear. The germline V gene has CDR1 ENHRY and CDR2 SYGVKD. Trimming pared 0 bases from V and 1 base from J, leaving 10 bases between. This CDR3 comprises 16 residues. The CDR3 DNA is TGTGCCATCAGTGAGTCGAGTGTTGTGAGCAATCAGCCCCAGCATTTT. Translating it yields CAISESSVVSNQPQHF.

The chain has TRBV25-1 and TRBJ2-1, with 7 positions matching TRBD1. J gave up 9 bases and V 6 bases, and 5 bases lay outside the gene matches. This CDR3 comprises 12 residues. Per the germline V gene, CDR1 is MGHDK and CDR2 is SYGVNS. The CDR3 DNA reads TGTGCCAGCAGAATTACAGGGGTTGAGCAGTTCTTC. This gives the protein CASRITGVEQFF.

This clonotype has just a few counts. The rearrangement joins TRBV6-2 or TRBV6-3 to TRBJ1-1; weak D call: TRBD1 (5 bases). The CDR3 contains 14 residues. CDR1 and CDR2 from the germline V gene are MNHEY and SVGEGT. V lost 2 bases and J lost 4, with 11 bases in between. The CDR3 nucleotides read TGTGCCAGCAGTTACCGGTCTGGGGGCACTGAAGCTTTCTTT. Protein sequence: CASSYRSGGTEAFF.

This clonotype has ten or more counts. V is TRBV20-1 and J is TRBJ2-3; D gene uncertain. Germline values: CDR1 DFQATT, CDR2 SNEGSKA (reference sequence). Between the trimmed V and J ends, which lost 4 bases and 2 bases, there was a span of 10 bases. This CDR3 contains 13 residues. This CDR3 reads CSAIGTHTDTQYF. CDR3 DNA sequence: TGCAGTGCTATTGGTACGCACACAGATACGCAGTATTTT.

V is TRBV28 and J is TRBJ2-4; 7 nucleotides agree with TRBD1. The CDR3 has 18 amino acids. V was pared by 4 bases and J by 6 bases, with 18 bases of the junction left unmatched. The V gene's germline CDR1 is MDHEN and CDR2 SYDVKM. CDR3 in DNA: TGTGCCAGCAGTTCCCTCAAGAGTAACAGGGGTGAAGGAAACATTCAGTACTTC. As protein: CASSSLKSNRGEGNIQYF.

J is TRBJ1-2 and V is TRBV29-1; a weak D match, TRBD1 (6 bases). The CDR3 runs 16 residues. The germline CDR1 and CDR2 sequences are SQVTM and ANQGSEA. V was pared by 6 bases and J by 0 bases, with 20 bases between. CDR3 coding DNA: TGCAGCGTCGGGGGGGCCGAGTTTCTGGCTAACTATGGCTACACCTTC. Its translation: CSVGGAEFLANYGYTF.

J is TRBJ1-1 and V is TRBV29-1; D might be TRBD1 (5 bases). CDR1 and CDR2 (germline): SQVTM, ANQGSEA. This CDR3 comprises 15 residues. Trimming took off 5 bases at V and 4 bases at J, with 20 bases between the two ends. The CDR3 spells CSVSLRGAGITEAFF. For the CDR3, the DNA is TGCAGCGTTTCCCTCCGGGGCGCAGGTATCACTGAAGCTTTCTTT. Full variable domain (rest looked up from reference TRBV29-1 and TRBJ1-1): SAVISQKPSRDICQRGTSLTIQCQVDSQVTMMFWYRQQPGQSLTLIATANQGSEATYESGFVIDKFPISRPNLTFSTLTVSNMSPEDSSIYLCSVSLRGAGITEAFFGQGTRLTVV.

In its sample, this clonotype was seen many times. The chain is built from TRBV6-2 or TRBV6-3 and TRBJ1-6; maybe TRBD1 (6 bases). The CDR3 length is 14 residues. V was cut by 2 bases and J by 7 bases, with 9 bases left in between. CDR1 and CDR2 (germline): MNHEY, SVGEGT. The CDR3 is CASSYVGGNSPLHF. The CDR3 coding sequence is TGTGCCAGCAGTTACGTAGGGGGAAATTCACCCCTCCACTTT.